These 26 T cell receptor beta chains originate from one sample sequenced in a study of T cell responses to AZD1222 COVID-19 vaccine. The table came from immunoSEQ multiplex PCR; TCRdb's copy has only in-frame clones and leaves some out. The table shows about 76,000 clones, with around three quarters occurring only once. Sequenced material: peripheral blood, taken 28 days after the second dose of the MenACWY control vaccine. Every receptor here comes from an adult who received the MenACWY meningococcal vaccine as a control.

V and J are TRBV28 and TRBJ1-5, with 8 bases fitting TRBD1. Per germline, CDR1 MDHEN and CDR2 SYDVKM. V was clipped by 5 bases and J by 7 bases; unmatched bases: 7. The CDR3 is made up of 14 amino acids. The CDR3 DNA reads TGTGCCAGCAGTACACCAGGGGGCTGGCAGCCCCAGCATTTT. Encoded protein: CASSTPGGWQPQHF.

The CDR3, as DNA: TGTGCCAGCTACGGGGGGTTGGGAAACACCATATATTTT. This encodes CASYGGLGNTIYF. V usage is TRBV18 and J usage is TRBJ1-3; a weak D match, TRBD1 (5 bases). CDR1 is KGHSH, CDR2 LQKENI, per germline. The CDR3 is 13 residues long. The V and J ends lost 7 bases and 4 bases respectively, with 11 bases between them.

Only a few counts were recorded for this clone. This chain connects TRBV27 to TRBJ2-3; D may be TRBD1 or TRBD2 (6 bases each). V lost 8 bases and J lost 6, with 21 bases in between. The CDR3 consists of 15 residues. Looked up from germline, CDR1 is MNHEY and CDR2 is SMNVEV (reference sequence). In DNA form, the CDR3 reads TGTGCCAGCGGGTTATCCTCGGGGGCCGGGGATACGCAGTATTTT. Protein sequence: CASGLSSGAGDTQYF.

This chain's CDR3 is CASSPGGGLGGYTF. The CDR3, as DNA: TGTGCCAGCAGTCCCGGTGGGGGGCTAGGAGGCTACACCTTC. This rearrangement joins TRBV6-5 to TRBJ1-2; a possible D gene is TRBD1 (6 bases). V lost 5 bases to trimming and J lost 8 bases, with 18 bases between them. The CDR3 extends over 14 amino acids. Germline CDR1 MNHEY, CDR2 SVGAGI.

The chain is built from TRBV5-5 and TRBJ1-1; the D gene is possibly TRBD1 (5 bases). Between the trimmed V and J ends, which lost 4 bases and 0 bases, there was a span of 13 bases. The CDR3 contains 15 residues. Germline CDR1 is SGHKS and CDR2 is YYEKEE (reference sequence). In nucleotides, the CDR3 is TGTGCCAGCAGCCACCGACAGTTTATGAACACTGAAGCTTTCTTT. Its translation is CASSHRQFMNTEAFF. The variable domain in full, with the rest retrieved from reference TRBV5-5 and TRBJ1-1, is DAGVTQSPTHLIKTRGQQVTLRCSPISGHKSVSWYQQVLGQGPQFIFQYYEKEERGRGNFPDRFSARQFPNYSSELNVNALLLGDSALYLCASSHRQFMNTEAFFGQGTRLTVV.

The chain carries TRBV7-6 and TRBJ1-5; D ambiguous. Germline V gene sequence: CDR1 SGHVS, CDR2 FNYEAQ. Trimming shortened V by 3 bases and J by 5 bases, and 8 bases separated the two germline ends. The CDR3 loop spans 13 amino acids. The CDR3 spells CASSLGTDQPQHF. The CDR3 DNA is TGTGCCAGCAGCTTGGGTACAGATCAGCCCCAGCATTTT. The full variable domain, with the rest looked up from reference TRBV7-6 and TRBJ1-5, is GAGVSQSPRYKVTKRGQDVALRCDPISGHVSLYWYRQALGQGPEFLTYFNYEAQQDKSGLPNDRFSAERPEGSISTLTIQRTEQRDSAMYRCASSLGTDQPQHFGDGTRLSIL.

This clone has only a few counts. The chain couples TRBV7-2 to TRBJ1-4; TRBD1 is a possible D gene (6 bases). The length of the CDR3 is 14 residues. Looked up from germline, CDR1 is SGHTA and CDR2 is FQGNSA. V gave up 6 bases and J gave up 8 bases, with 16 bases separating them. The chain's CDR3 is CASRGAGEREKLFF. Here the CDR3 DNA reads TGTGCCAGCAGAGGGGCAGGGGAGCGGGAAAAACTGTTTTTT. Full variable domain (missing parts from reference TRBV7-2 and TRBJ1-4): GAGVSQSPSNKVTEKGKDVELRCDPISGHTALYWYRQSLGQGLEFLIYFQGNSAPDKSGLPSDRFSAERTGGSVSTLTIQRTQQEDSAVYLCASRGAGEREKLFFGSGTQLSVL.

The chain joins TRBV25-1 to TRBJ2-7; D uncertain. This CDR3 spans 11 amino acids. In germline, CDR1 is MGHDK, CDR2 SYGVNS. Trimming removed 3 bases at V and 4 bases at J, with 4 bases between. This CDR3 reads CASSDVYEQYF. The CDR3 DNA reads TGTGCCAGCAGTGACGTTTACGAGCAGTACTTC.

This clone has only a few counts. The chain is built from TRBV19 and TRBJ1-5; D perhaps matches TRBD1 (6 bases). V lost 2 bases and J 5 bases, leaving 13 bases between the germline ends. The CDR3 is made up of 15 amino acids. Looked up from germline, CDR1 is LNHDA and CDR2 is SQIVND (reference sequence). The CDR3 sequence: CASSIYGGEDQPQHF. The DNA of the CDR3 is TGTGCCAGTAGTATATACGGGGGCGAAGATCAGCCCCAGCATTTT.

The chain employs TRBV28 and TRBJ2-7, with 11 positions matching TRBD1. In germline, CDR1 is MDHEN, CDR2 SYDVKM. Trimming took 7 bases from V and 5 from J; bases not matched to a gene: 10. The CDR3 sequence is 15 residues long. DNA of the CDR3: TGTGCCAGCACCCCGATGGGACAGGGGGGCCACGAGCAGTACTTC. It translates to CASTPMGQGGHEQYF. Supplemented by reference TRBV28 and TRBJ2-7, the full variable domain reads DVKVTQSSRYLVKRTGEKVFLECVQDMDHENMFWYRQDPGLGLRLIYFSYDVKMKEKGDIPEGYSVSREKKERFSLILESASTNQTSMYLCASTPMGQGGHEQYFGPGTRLTVT.

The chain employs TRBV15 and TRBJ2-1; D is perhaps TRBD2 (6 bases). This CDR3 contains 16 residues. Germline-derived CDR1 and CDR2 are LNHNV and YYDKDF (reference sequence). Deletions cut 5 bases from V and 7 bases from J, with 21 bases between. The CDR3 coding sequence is TGTGCCACCAGCGCACGGGTGGGGGTCCGGGGGAATGAGCAGTTCTTC. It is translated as CATSARVGVRGNEQFF.

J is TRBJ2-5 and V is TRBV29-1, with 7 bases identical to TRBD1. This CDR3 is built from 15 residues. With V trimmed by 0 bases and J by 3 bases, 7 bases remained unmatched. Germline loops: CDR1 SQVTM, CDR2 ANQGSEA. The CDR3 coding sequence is TGCAGCGTTGAAGATTTAGGGACAGCCGAAGAGACCCAGTACTTC. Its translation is CSVEDLGTAEETQYF.

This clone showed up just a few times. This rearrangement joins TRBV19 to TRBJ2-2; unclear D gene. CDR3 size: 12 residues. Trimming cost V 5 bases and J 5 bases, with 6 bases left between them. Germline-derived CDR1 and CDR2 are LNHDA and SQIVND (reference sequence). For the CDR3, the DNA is TGTGCCAGTAGTCCCTTTACCGGGGAGCTGTTTTTT. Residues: CASSPFTGELFF. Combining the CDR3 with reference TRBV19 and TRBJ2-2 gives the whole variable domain DGGITQSPKYLFRKEGQNVTLSCEQNLNHDAMYWYRQDPGQGLRLIYYSQIVNDFQKGDIAEGYSVSREKKESFPLTVTSAQKNPTAFYLCASSPFTGELFFGEGSRLTVL.

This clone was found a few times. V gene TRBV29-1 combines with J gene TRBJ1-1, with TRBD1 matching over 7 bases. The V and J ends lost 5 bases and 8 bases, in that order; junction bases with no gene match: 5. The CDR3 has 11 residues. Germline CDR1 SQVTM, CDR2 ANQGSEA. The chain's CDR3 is CSVLTGVEAFF. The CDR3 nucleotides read TGCAGCGTTTTAACAGGGGTAGAAGCTTTCTTT.

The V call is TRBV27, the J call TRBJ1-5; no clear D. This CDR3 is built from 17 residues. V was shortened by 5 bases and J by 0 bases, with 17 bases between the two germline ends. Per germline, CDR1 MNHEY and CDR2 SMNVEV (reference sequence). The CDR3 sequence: CASSPRPLIYSNQPQHF. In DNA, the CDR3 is TGTGCCAGCAGTCCCCGACCCCTCATCTATAGCAATCAGCCCCAGCATTTT.

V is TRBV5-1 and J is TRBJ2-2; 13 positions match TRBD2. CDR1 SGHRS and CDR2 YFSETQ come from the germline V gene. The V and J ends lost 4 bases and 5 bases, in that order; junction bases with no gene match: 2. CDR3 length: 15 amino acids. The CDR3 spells CASSPTSGGTGELFF. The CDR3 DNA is TGCGCCAGCAGCCCGACTAGCGGGGGGACCGGGGAGCTGTTTTTT.

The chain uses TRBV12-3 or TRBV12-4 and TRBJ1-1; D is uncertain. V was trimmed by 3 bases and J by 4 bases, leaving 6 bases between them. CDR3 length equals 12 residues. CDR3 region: CASSFLGTEAFF. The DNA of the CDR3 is TGTGCCAGCAGTTTCTTGGGCACTGAAGCTTTCTTT.

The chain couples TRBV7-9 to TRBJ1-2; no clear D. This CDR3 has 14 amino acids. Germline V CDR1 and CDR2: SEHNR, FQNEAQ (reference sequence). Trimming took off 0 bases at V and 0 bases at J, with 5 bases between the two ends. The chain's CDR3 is CASSLAGANYGYTF. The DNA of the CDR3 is TGTGCCAGCAGCTTAGCTGGGGCTAACTATGGCTACACCTTC. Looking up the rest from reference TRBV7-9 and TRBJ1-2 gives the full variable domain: DTGVSQNPRHKITKRGQNVTFRCDPISEHNRLYWYRQTLGQGPEFLTYFQNEAQLEKSRLLSDRFSAERPKGSFSTLEIQRTEQGDSAMYLCASSLAGANYGYTFGSGTRLTVV.

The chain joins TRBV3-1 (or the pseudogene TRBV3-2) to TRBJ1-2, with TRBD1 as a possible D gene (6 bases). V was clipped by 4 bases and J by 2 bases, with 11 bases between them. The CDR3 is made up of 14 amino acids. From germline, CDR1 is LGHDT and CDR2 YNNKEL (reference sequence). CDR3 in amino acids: CASSPYTGNYGYTF. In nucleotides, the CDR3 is TGTGCCAGCAGCCCCTATACAGGGAACTATGGCTACACCTTC.

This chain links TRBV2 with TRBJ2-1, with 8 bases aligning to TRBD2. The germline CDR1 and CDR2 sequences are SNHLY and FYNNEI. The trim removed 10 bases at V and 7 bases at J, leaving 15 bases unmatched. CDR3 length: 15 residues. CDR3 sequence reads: CATRRGLDIMNEQFF. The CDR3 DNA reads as TGTGCCACTCGTCGGGGACTAGATATAATGAATGAGCAGTTCTTC.

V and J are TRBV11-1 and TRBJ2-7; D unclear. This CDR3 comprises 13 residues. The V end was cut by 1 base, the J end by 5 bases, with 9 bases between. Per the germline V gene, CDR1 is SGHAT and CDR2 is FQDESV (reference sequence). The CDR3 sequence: CASSLDLGHEQYF. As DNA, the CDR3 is TGTGCCAGCAGCTTAGATTTGGGCCACGAGCAGTACTTC.

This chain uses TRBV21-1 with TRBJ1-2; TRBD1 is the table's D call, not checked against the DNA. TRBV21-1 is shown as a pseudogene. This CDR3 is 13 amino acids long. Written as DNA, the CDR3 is TGTGCCACCCTTAAGCGACAGGGGGAGGGCTACACCTTC. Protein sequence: CATLKRQGEGYTF.

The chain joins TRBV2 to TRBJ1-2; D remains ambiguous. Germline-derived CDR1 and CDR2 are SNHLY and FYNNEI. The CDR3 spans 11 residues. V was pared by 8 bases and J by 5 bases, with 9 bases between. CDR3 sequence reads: CASSSLYGYTF. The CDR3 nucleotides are TGTGCCAGCTCCAGTTTGTATGGCTACACCTTC.

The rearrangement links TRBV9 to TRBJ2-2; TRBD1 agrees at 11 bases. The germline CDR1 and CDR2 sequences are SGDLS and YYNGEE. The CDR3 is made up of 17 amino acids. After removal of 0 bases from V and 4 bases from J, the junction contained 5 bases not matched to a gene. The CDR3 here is CASSVGTGGGSTGELFF. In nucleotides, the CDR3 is TGTGCCAGCAGCGTAGGGACAGGGGGCGGCAGCACCGGGGAGCTGTTTTTT. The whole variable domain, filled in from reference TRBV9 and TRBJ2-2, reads DSGVTQTPKHLITATGQRVTLRCSPRSGDLSVYWYQQSLDQGLQFLIQYYNGEERAKGNILERFSAQQFPDLHSELNLSSLELGDSALYFCASSVGTGGGSTGELFFGEGSRLTVL.

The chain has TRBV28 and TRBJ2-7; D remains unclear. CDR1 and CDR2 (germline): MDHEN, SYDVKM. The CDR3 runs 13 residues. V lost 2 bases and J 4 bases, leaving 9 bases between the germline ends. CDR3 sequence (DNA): TGTGCCAGCAGTTTAGCCACCTTATACGAGCAGTACTTC. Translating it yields CASSLATLYEQYF.

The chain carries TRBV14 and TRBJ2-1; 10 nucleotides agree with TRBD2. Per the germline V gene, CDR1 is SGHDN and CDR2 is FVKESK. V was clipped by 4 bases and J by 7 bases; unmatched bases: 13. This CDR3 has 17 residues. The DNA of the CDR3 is TGTGCCAGCAGCCGACGCAGGACTAGCGGCATGGAAAATGAGCAGTTCTTC. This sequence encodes CASSRRRTSGMENEQFF. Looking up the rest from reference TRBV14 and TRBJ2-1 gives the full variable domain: EAGVTQFPSHSVIEKGQTVTLRCDPISGHDNLYWYRRVMGKEIKFLLHFVKESKQDESGMPNNRFLAERTGGTYSTLKVQPAELEDSGVYFCASSRRRTSGMENEQFFGPGTRLTVL.